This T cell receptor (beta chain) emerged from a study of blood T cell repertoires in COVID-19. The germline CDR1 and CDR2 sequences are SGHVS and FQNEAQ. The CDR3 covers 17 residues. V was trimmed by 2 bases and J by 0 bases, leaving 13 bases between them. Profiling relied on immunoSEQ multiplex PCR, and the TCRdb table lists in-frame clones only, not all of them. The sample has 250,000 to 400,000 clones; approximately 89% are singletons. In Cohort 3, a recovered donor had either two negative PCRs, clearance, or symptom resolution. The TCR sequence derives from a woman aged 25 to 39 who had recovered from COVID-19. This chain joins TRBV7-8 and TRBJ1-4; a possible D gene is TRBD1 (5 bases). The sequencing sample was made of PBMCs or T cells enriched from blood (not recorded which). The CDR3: CASSLPMGGATNEKLFF. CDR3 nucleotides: TGTGCCAGCAGCTTACCTATGGGGGGGGCAACTAATGAAAAACTGTTTTTT.